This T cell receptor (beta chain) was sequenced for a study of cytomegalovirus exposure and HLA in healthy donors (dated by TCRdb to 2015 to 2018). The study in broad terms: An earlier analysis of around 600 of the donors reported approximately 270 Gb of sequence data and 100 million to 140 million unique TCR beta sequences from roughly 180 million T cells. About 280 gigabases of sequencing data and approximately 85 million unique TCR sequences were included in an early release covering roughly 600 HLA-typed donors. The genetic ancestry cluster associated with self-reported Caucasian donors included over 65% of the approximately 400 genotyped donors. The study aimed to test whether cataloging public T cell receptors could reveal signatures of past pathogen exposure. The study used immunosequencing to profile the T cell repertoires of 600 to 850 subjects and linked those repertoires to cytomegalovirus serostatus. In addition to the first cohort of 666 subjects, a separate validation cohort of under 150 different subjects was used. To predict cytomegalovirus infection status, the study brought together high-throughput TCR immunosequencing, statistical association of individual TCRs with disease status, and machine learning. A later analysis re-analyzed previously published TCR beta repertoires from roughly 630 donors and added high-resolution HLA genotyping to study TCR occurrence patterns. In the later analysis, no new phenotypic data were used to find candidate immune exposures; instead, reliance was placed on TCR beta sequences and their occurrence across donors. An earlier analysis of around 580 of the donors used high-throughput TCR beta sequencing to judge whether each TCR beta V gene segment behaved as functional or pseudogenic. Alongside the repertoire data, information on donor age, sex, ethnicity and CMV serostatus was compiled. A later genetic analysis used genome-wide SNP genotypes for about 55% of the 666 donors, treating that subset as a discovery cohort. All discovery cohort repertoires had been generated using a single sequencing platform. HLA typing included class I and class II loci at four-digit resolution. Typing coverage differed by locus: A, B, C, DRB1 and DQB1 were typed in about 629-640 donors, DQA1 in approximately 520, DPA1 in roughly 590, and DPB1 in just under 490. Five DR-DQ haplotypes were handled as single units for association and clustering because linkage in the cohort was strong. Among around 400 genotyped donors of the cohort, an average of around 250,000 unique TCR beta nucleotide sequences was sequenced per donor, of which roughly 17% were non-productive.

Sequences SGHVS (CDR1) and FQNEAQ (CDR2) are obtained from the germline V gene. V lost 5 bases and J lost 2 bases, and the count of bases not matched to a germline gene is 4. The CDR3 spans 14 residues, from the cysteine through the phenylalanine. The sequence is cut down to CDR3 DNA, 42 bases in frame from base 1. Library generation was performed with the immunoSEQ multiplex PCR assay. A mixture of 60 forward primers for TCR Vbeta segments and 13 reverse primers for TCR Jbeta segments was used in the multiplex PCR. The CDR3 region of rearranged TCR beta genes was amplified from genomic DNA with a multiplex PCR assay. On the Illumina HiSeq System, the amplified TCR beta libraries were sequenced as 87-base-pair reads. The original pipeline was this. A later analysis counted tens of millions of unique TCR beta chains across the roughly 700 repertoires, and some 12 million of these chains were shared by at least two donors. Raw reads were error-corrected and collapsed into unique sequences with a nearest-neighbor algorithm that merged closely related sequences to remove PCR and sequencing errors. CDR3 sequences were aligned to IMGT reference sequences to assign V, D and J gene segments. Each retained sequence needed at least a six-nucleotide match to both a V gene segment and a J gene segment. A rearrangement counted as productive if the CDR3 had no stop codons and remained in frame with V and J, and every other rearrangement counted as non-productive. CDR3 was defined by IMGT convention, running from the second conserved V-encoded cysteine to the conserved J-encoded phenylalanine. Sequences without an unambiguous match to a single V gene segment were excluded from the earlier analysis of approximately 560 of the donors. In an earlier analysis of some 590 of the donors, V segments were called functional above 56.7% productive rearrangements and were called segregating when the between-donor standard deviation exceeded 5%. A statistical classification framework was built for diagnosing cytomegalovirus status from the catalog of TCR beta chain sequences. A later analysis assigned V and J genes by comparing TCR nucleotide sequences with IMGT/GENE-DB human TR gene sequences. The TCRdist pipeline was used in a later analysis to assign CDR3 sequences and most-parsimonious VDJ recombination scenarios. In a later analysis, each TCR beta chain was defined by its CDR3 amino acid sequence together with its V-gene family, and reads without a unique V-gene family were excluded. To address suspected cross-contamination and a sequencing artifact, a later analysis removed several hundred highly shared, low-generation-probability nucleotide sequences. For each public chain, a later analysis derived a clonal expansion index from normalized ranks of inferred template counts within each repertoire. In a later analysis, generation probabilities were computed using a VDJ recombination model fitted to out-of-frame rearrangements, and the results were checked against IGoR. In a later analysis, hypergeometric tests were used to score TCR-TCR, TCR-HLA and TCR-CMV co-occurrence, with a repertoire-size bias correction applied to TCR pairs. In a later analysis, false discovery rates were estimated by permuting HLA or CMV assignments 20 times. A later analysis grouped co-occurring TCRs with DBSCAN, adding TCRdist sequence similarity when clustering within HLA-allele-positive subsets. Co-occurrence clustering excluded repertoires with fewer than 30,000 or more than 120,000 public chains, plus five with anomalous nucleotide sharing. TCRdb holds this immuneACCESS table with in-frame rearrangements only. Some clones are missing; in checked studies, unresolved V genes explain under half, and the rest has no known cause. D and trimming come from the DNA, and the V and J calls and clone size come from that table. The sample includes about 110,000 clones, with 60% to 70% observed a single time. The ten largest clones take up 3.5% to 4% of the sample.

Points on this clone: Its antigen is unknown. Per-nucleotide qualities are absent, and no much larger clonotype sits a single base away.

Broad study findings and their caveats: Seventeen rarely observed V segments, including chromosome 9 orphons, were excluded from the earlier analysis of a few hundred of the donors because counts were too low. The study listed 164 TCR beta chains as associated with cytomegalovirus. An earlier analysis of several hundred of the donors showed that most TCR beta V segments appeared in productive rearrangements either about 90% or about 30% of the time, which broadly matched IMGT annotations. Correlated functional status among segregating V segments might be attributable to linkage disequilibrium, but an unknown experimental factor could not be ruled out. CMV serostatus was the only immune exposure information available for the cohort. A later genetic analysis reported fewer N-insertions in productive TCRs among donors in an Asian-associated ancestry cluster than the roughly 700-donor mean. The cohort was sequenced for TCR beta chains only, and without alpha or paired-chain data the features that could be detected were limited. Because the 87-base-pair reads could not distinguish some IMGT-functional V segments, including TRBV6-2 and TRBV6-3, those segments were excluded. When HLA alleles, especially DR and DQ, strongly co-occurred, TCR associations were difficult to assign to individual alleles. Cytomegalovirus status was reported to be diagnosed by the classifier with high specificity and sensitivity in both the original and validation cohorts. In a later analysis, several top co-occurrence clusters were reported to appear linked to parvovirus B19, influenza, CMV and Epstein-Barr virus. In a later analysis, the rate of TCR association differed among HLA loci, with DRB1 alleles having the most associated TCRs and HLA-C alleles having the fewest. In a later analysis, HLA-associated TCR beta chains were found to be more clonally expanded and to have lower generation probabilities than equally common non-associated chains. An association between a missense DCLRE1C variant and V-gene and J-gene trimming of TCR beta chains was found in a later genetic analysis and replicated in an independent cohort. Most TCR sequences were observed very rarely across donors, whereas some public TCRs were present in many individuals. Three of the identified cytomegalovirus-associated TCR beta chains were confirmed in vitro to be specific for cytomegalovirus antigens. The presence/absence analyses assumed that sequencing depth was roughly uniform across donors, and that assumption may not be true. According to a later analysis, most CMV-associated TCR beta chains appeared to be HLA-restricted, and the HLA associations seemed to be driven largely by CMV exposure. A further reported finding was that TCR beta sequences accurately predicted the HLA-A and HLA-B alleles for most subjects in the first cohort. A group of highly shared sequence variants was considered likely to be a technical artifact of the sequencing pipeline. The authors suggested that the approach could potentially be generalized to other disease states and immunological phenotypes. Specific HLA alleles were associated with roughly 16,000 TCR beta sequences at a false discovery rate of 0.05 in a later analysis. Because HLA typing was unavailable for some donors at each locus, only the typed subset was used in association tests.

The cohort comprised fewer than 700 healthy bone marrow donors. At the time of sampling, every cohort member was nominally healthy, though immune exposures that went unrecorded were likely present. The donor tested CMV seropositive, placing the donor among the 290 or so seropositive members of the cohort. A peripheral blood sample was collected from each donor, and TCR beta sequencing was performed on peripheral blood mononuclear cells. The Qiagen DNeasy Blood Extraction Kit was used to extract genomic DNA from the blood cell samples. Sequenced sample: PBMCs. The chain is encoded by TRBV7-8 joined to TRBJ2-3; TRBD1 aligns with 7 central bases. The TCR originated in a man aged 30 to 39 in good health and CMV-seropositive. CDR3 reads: CASSHGTDTDTQYF. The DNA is TGTGCCAGCAGCCACGGGACAGACACAGATACGCAGTATTTT.